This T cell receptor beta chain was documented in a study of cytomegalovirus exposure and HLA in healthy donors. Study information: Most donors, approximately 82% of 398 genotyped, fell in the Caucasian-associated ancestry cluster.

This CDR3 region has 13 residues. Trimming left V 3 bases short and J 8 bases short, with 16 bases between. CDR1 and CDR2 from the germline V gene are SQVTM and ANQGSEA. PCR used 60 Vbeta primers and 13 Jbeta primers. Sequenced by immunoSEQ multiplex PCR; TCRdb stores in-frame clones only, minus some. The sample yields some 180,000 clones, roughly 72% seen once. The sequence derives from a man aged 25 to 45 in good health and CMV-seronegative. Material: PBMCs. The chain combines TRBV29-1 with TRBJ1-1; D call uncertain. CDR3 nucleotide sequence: TGCAGCGTTGAGCGGATCTCGGGTACCGAAGCTTTCTTT. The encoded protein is CSVERISGTEAFF.